The 24 T cell receptor beta chains given below trace back to one sample, sequenced in a study of monozygotic twins with inflammatory bowel disease (dated by TCRdb to about 2019). The library was prepared using 5' RACE. The sequencer listed for this sample is Illumina HiSeq 2500. Following TCRdb reprocessing, every CDR3 protein sequence forms one entry, and DNA is not provided. This sample's listing comprises around 380,000 distinct CDR3 sequences. Less than 2.5% of the sample is in the top ten clones. The sample consisted of blood. These receptors were obtained from a human donor with ulcerative colitis or Crohn's disease, or a healthy co-twin of an affected twin (not recorded which).

This chain joins TRBV4-1 and TRBJ2-3; TCRdb lists TRBD1, though no DNA is available to test this call. From germline, CDR1 is MGHRA and CDR2 YSYEKL. The CDR3 consists of 15 residues. CDR3 loop: CASSQVKGGTDTQYF.

The chain links TRBV28 to TRBJ2-6; TCRdb's D gene call, TRBD1, goes unchecked for lack of DNA. CDR3 length: 17 residues. Germline lookup yields CDR1 MDHEN and CDR2 SYDVKM. The CDR3 loop is CASSPPGQGHGANVLTF.

This chain joins TRBV12-3 or TRBV12-4 and TRBJ2-2; TCRdb's D call of TRBD2 is untestable without DNA. The CDR3 loop spans 12 amino acids. The chain's CDR3 is CASTGRGGELFF.

V is TRBV7-2 and J is TRBJ2-5; TCRdb reports TRBD1, a call that lacks DNA to check it against. This CDR3 has 15 amino acids. Germline V CDR1 and CDR2: SGHTA, FQGNSA. CDR3 amino acids: CASSFKGPRGETQYF.

The chain employs TRBV27 and TRBJ1-3. Germline-derived CDR1 and CDR2 are MNHEY and SMNVEV (reference sequence). The CDR3 extends over 16 amino acids. CDR3 amino acids: CASSLYAGSSGNTIYF.

This chain joins TRBV6-1 and TRBJ1-3; TCRdb lists TRBD1, though no DNA is available to test this call. Germline lookup yields CDR1 MNHNS and CDR2 SASEGT. The CDR3 spans 14 residues. The CDR3 protein is CASRGTSSGNTIYF.

The chain employs TRBV6-5 and TRBJ2-7. Germline CDR1 is MNHEY and CDR2 is SVGAGI. The CDR3 totals 15 residues. CDR3 protein: CASSYSRAPNYEQYF.

The J gene is TRBJ2-1, the V gene TRBV4-3; TCRdb indicates TRBD2, and absent DNA this call remains unverified. Germline assignment: CDR1 LGHNA and CDR2 YSLEER. The CDR3 has 14 amino acids. The CDR3 region is CASSPQGGINEQFF.

This chain joins TRBV30 and TRBJ1-5; checking the TCRdb D call of TRBD1 is not possible without DNA. Germline values: CDR1 GTSNPN, CDR2 SVGIG (reference sequence). The CDR3 covers 14 residues. CDR3 residues: CAWSPGTDSWPQHF.

The V gene is TRBV5-1, the J gene TRBJ2-3; TCRdb designates TRBD2, a call that cannot be tested without DNA. CDR3 length: 15 residues. The germline V gene has CDR1 SGHRS and CDR2 YFSETQ. The CDR3: CASSDTGATTDTQYF.

J is TRBJ2-1 and V is TRBV7-2; TCRdb lists TRBD1, though no DNA is available to test this call. This CDR3 has 13 residues. Germline V gene lookup returns CDR1 SGHTA and CDR2 FQGNSA. The CDR3 region is CASSTRTGNEQFF.

The J gene is TRBJ2-1, the V gene TRBV12-5. The CDR3 length is 15 residues. Germline V CDR1 and CDR2: LGHNT, FRNRAP. This CDR3 reads CASGLERGSYNEQFF.

The chain combines TRBV6-2 or TRBV6-3 with TRBJ2-2. CDR3 length: 14 residues. The V gene's germline CDR1 is MNHEY and CDR2 SVGEGT. CDR3 loop: CASSYWDPTGELFF.

The V and J genes are TRBV4-2 and TRBJ2-5; absent DNA, TCRdb's TRBD1 call cannot be checked. Germline V gives CDR1 LGHNA, CDR2 YNFKEQ. The CDR3 contains 12 residues. CDR3 region: CASSQPGETQYF.

The V call is TRBV12-3 or TRBV12-4, the J call TRBJ1-5; TCRdb's assignment of TRBD1 cannot be checked, as there is no DNA. The CDR3 consists of 15 residues. CDR3 residues: CASSLAGGSNQPQHF.

The chain is built from TRBV5-1 and TRBJ1-1. The CDR3 has 15 amino acids. CDR1 is SGHRS, CDR2 YFSETQ, per germline. The CDR3 sequence: CASSSTAGQNTEAFF.

V usage is TRBV11-2 and J usage is TRBJ1-1; checking the TCRdb D call of TRBD1 is not possible without DNA. The CDR3 is 14 residues long. Germline CDR1 reads SGHAT; CDR2 reads FQNNGV. The CDR3 loop is CASSWTTGATEAFF.

The rearrangement uses TRBV6-2 or TRBV6-3 and TRBJ1-1; there is no DNA to check the TCRdb D call of TRBD1. CDR1 and CDR2 from the germline V gene are MNHEY and SVGEGT. There are 13 residues in the CDR3. The CDR3 reads CASRGQGASEAFF.

The chain couples TRBV6-1 to TRBJ1-2. The length of the CDR3 is 13 residues. The V gene's germline CDR1 is MNHNS and CDR2 SASEGT. CDR3 region: CASRDGFNYGYTF.

The chain carries TRBV5-1 and TRBJ2-5. This CDR3 contains 13 residues. Germline loops: CDR1 SGHRS, CDR2 YFSETQ. This CDR3 is CASSPENPETQYF. The full variable domain, with the rest looked up from reference TRBV5-1 and TRBJ2-5, is KAGVTQTPRYLIKTRGQQVTLSCSPISGHRSVSWYQQTPGQGLQFLFEYFSETQRNKGNFPGRFSGRQFSNSRSEMNVSTLELGDSALYLCASSPENPETQYFGPGTRLLVL.

The chain uses TRBV12-3 or TRBV12-4 and TRBJ1-5. The CDR3 extends over 12 amino acids. The CDR3 spells CASSLASQPQHF.

The chain is built from TRBV5-4 and TRBJ2-3; the D gene TCRdb calls, TRBD2, cannot be checked with no DNA. Germline V gives CDR1 SGHNT, CDR2 YYREEE (reference sequence). The length of the CDR3 is 13 residues. The CDR3 protein is CASRQRDYDTQYF.

The chain couples TRBV5-1 to TRBJ1-4; TCRdb outputs TRBD1, but without DNA this stays unchecked. The CDR3 spans 16 residues. Germline CDR1 reads SGHRS; CDR2 reads YFSETQ. The CDR3 reads CASSATGDSLNEKLFF.

Here the CDR3 reads CATSDLTGNNEQFF. V gene TRBV24-1 combines with J gene TRBJ2-1. The CDR3 spans 14 residues. Germline V gene data show CDR1 as KGHDR and CDR2 as SFDVKD.